The next 10 T cell receptor beta chains were all read from a single sample in a study of blood T cell repertoires in COVID-19. Profiling relied on immunoSEQ multiplex PCR, and the TCRdb table lists in-frame clones only, not all of them. The sample yields around 300,000 clones, roughly 89% seen once. What was sequenced was peripheral blood. These receptors were taken from a woman younger than 45 with active or convalescent COVID-19.

The chain employs TRBV5-6 and TRBJ1-5; tentatively, D is TRBD1 (5 bases). V lost 8 bases to trimming and J lost 0 bases, with 15 bases between them. The CDR3 spans 15 residues. Germline V gene lookup returns CDR1 SGHDT and CDR2 YYEEEE. The CDR3 region has the DNA TGTGCCAGTCATCTCAACGGACATAGCAATCAGCCCCAGCATTTT. Translation gives CASHLNGHSNQPQHF. The entire variable domain, with the rest obtained from reference TRBV5-6 and TRBJ1-5, is as follows: DAGVTQSPTHLIKTRGQQVTLRCSPKSGHDTVSWYQQALGQGPQFIFQYYEEEERQRGNFPDRFSGHQFPNYSSELNVNALLLGDSALYLCASHLNGHSNQPQHFGDGTRLSIL.

This clone was detected once. This sequence joins TRBV12-3 or TRBV12-4 and TRBJ1-5, with TRBD1 as a possible D gene (5 bases). The CDR3 is 12 amino acids. With 8 bases removed from V and 4 bases from J, the gap between germline ends came to 9 bases. CDR3 nucleotide sequence: TGTGCCAGCGGATACAGGAATCAGCCCCAGCATTTT. Translating gives CASGYRNQPQHF.

Concerning this clone itself: The junction departs from the called germline gene at one end, perhaps through a read error. The chain joins TRBV7-8 to TRBJ2-1; 7 positions agree with TRBD2. From germline, CDR1 is SGHVS and CDR2 FQNEAQ. The CDR3 totals 12 residues. The CDR3 coding sequence is TGTGCCAGCAGCTTTTCGGGGGGTCGTTGGGTCTTC. This encodes CASSFSGGRWVF.

This sequence joins TRBV5-1 and TRBJ1-2; weak D call: TRBD1 (5 bases). The length of the CDR3 is 14 residues. CDR1 and CDR2 (germline): SGHRS, YFSETQ. V lost 4 bases and J 2 bases, leaving 12 bases between the germline ends. CDR3 protein: CASSVGGMNYGYTF. The CDR3 DNA follows: TGCGCCAGCAGCGTCGGGGGGATGAACTATGGCTACACCTTC.

The V gene is TRBV5-6, the J gene TRBJ2-3; TRBD2 aligns across 11 bases. The V and J ends lost 6 bases and 2 bases, in that order; junction bases with no gene match: 17. Germline values: CDR1 SGHDT, CDR2 YYEEEE. This CDR3 is 19 amino acids long. CDR3 loop: CASTHWVLAGVKLTDTQYF. The CDR3 bases are TGTGCCAGCACCCACTGGGTACTAGCGGGGGTGAAACTCACAGATACGCAGTATTTT.

The CDR3 spells CASSLDPRSPPSSYNEQFF. DNA of the CDR3: TGTGCCAGCAGTTTAGACCCCCGGAGCCCTCCGAGCTCCTACAATGAGCAGTTCTTC. V gene TRBV28 combines with J gene TRBJ2-1; no clear D gene. The CDR3 sequence is 19 residues long. V lost 2 bases, J lost 0 bases, and 20 bases lay in between. Looked up from germline, CDR1 is MDHEN and CDR2 is SYDVKM.

J is TRBJ2-3 and V is TRBV6-2 or TRBV6-3; D call uncertain. Germline V lookup: CDR1 MNHEY, CDR2 SVGEGT. Between the trimmed V and J ends, which lost 3 bases and 2 bases, there was a span of 9 bases. The CDR3 runs 14 residues. The DNA of the CDR3 is TGTGCCAGCAGTTATAAGGCGGACACAGATACGCAGTATTTT. Translating gives CASSYKADTDTQYF.

The chain is built from TRBV27 and TRBJ2-7, with TRBD2 identical over 13 bases. Germline values: CDR1 MNHEY, CDR2 SMNVEV (reference sequence). CDR3 length: 16 amino acids. Germline trimming cut 5 bases from V and 4 bases from J; bases unmatched to any gene: 8. As DNA, the CDR3 is TGTGCCAGCAGTCGAGCCGGGACTAGCGGGGATTACGAGCAGTACTTC. It translates to CASSRAGTSGDYEQYF.

The rearrangement links TRBV18 to TRBJ1-5; perhaps TRBD1 as D (5 bases). Germline lookup yields CDR1 KGHSH and CDR2 LQKENI. This CDR3 contains 15 residues. Trimming removed 1 base at V and 5 bases at J, with 12 bases between. For the CDR3, the DNA is TGTGCCAGCTCACCACTCGCAGGGATCGATCAGCCCCAGCATTTT. It is translated as CASSPLAGIDQPQHF.

The chain is built from TRBV19 and TRBJ1-1; TRBD1 might be the D (6 bases). Per germline, CDR1 LNHDA and CDR2 SQIVND (reference sequence). The CDR3 covers 14 residues. The V end was cut by 3 bases, the J end by 6 bases, with 14 bases between. The CDR3 loop is CASSMGGLIAEAFF. The CDR3 nucleotides are TGTGCCAGTAGTATGGGGGGGCTTATTGCTGAAGCTTTCTTT.